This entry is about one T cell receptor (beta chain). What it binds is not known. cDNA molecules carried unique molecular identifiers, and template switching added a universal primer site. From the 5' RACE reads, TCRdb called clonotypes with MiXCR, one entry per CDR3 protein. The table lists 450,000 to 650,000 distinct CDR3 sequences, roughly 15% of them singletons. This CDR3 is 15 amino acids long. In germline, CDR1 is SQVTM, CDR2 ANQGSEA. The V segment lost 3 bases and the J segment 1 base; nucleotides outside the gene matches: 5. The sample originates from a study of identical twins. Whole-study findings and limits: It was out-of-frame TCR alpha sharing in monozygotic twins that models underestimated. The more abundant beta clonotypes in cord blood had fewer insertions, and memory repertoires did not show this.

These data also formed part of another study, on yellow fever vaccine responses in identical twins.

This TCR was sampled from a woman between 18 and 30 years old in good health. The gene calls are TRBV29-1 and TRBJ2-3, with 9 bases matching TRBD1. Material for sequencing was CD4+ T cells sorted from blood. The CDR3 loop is CSVERQGGGTDTQYF. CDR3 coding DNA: TGCAGCGTTGAGCGACAGGGGGGGGGCACAGATACGCAGTATTTT.